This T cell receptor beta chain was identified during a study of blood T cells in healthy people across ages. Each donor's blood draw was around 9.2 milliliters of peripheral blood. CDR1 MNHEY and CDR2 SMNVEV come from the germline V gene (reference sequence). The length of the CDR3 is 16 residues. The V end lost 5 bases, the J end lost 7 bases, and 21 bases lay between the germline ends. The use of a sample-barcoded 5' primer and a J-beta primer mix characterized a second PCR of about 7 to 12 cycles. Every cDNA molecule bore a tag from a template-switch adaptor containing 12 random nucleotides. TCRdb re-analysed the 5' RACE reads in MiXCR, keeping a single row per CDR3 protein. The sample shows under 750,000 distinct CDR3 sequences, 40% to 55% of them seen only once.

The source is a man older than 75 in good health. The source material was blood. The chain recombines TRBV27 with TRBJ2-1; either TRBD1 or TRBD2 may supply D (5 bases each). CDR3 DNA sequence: TGTGCCAGCAGTCCCCGGGACCGAGGATTGGGGAATGAGCAGTTCTTC. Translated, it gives CASSPRDRGLGNEQFF.